The entry that follows covers one T cell receptor beta chain sequence. This receptor's antigen is unknown. No much larger clone is present one base from it, and per-base qualities are unavailable. The sample is drawn from a study of T cell responses to AZD1222 COVID-19 vaccine (dated by TCRdb to 2020 to 2022). In the study overall: AZD1222 recipients with second doses at about 4 weeks or about 12 weeks were pooled, because spike-specific TCR depth and breadth did not differ between schedules. A total of 233 trial participants underwent TCR sequencing, of whom nearly 210 had received two doses of AZD1222 and roughly 26 had received two doses of the MenACWY control vaccine. Enrollment into the trials was organized by age into subgroups of 18-55, 56-69 and 70-plus years, and those subgroups contained roughly 140, 27 and 60 TCR-sequenced participants, respectively. The paper's findings and limits, for the study overall: The 56-69-year group was small, and its depth increase did not reach significance, likely because of low power. Nearly half of unique spike-specific TCRs reportedly recognized epitopes outside regions mutated in the B.1.351 and B.1.1.7 variants. Participants were mostly white British and included more females than males, and it was suggested by the authors that clonal diversity may have been underestimated. Conclusions about previously exposed vaccinees were limited because only six AZD1222 recipients were SARS-CoV-2 seropositive at baseline. CD4 TCRs associated with the vaccine covered the entire spike protein, and the dominant responses were in regions 160-218 and 743-854. Because no samples from the day 14 peak response were available, repertoires could be characterized only after the peak T cell response. After two AZD1222 doses, spike-specific TCR breadth and depth were significantly higher than at day 0 and than in MenACWY recipients.

The CDR3, from cysteine to phenylalanine, totals 16 residues. Only the CDR3 region is kept as DNA, spanning 48 bases read in frame from base 1. The junction shows trimming of 0 bases on V and 6 bases on J, and the gene matches do not reach 5 bases of it. Sequences ENHRY (CDR1) and SYGVKD (CDR2) are obtained from the germline V gene. The CDR3 regions of human TCRbeta chains were analyzed by immunosequencing. The study's processing was this. Repertoire TCRs were checked for matches against a reference library of SARS-CoV-2-specific TCRs that had been generated using the MIRA antigen-specificity platform. Breadth was defined as the fraction of unique TCRs that were SARS-CoV-2-associated, and depth was defined as the fraction of total T cells that were SARS-CoV-2-associated. Using the MIRA data, each spike-specific TCR was assigned both to the spike region to which the TCR was reactive and to a CD4 or CD8 class. Log10-transformed breadth and depth values were compared by one-way ANOVA with Sidak's multiple comparisons tests. What TCRdb holds here is the immuneACCESS table cut down to in-frame rearrangements. Part of the clones is not present; checked against another copy, under half of the missing clones reflect an unresolved V gene, and the others are unexplained. V and J calls and clone size are those listed in that table; D and trimming were worked out from the DNA. The sample data list around 100,000 clones, and about nine tenths of these were observed just once. The top ten clonotypes cover under 2% of the sample.

The time point label, read with the paper, signifies: baseline before first vaccination. Vaccinee samples came from UK trials COV001 and COV002, including a single-blind randomized controlled phase 2/3 trial of AZD1222 (ChAdOx1 nCoV-19) in healthy adults. For TCRbeta chain sequencing, PBMC samples from trial participants were taken at day 0 and at day 28 after the second dose. The receptor was derived from an adult in good health. The sequence is built from TRBV10-3 and TRBJ1-6; TRBD1 lines up with 7 middle nucleotides. Source: peripheral blood, taken on day 0 of AZD1222 vaccination. The CDR3 corresponds to CAISESIPGGNSPLHF. The nucleotide sequence reads TGTGCCATCAGTGAGTCGATCCCAGGGGGTAATTCACCCCTCCACTTT.